This T cell receptor beta chain was documented in a study of T cells in localized non-small cell lung cancer. TCRdb keeps only in-frame clones here, not all; method: immunoSEQ multiplex PCR. The sample has about 82,000 clones; around 82% are singletons. Material: PBMCs, obtained before any cancer treatment. This clonotype originated in a man aged 40 to 69 with stage II squamous cell lung carcinoma.

CDR3 in DNA: TGTGCCAGCAGCTCCGAGGGGACAGATACGCAGTATTTT. Its translation: CASSSEGTDTQYF. This chain joins TRBV11-3 and TRBJ2-3; D may correspond to TRBD1 or TRBD2 (5 bases each). The germline CDR1 and CDR2 sequences are SGHNT and YENEEA. V was trimmed by 4 bases and J by 3 bases, leaving 8 bases between them. This CDR3 has 13 amino acids.